This record covers a single T cell receptor (beta chain). What antigen it recognizes has not been identified. No much larger clonotype is one base removed from it; base qualities were not supplied. In total, 630 or so healthy bone marrow donors made up the cohort. At the time of sampling, every cohort member was nominally healthy, though immune exposures that went unrecorded were likely present. The donor tested CMV seronegative and was one of the 352 seronegative cohort members. Each donor provided a peripheral blood sample, and peripheral blood mononuclear cells were used for TCR beta sequencing. The Qiagen DNeasy Blood Extraction Kit was used to extract genomic DNA from the blood cell samples. Via the germline V gene, CDR1 is SNHLY and CDR2 FYNNEI. The CDR3 covers 15 residues, taking in both the cysteine and the phenylalanine. The CDR3 DNA has 45 bases and is translated from base 1. Unmatched junction bases come to 4, with V trimmed by 6 bases and J by 5 bases.

The method was the immunoSEQ multiplex PCR assay. A mixture of 60 forward primers for TCR Vbeta segments and 13 reverse primers for TCR Jbeta segments was used in the multiplex PCR. Amplification of the CDR3 region of rearranged TCR beta genes was performed with a multiplex PCR assay on genomic DNA. The Illumina HiSeq System was used to sequence the amplified TCR beta libraries as 87-base-pair reads. Processing in the source paper ran as follows. Across the roughly 640 repertoires, a later analysis counted approximately 75 million unique TCR beta chains, roughly 11 million of which were shared by at least two donors. To remove PCR and sequencing errors, raw reads were error-corrected and collapsed into unique sequences using a nearest-neighbor algorithm that merged closely related sequences. CDR3 sequences were aligned to IMGT reference sequences to assign V, D and J gene segments. Each retained sequence needed at least a six-nucleotide match to both a V gene segment and a J gene segment. A rearrangement was called productive if the CDR3 had no stop codons and remained in frame with V and J, and every other rearrangement was called non-productive. CDR3 was defined according to IMGT convention as the region running from the second conserved V-encoded cysteine to the conserved J-encoded phenylalanine. The earlier analysis of more than 450 of the donors excluded sequences that lacked an unambiguous match to a single V gene segment. In an earlier analysis of approximately 560 of the donors, a V segment was called functional when productive rearrangements were above 56.7%, and segregating when the standard deviation between donors exceeded 5%. A statistical classification framework was built for diagnosing cytomegalovirus status from the catalog of TCR beta chain sequences. In a later analysis, V and J genes were assigned by comparing TCR nucleotide sequences against IMGT/GENE-DB human TR gene sequences. Using the TCRdist pipeline, a later analysis assigned CDR3 sequences along with most-parsimonious VDJ recombination scenarios. In a later analysis, each TCR beta chain was defined by its CDR3 amino acid sequence together with its V-gene family, and reads without a unique V-gene family were excluded. As a way to deal with suspected cross-contamination and a sequencing artifact, a later analysis dropped under 600 nucleotide sequences that were highly shared and had low generation probability. In a later analysis, a clonal expansion index was calculated for each public chain from normalized within-repertoire ranks of inferred template counts. In a later analysis, generation probabilities were computed using a VDJ recombination model fitted to out-of-frame rearrangements, and the results were checked against IGoR. Hypergeometric tests were used in a later analysis to score TCR-TCR, TCR-HLA and TCR-CMV co-occurrence, with a repertoire-size bias correction applied to the TCR pairs. False discovery rates were estimated in a later analysis by permuting HLA or CMV assignments 20 times. A later analysis grouped co-occurring TCRs with DBSCAN, adding TCRdist sequence similarity when clustering within HLA-allele-positive subsets. Repertoires with fewer than 30,000 or more than 120,000 public chains, plus five repertoires with anomalous nucleotide sharing, were excluded from co-occurrence clustering. Entries here come from immuneACCESS through TCRdb and include only in-frame sequences with V and J called. Some clones fail to appear in such tables; in the studies checked, an unresolved V gene covers under half of the shortfall, and the cause of the remainder is unknown. V and J calls and clone size follow that table, whereas D and trimming were derived from the DNA. This sample gives some 90,000 clones in total; more than 60% of them show up just once. The ten top clones hold less than 2.5% of the sample.

These data belong to a study of cytomegalovirus exposure and HLA in healthy donors (dated by TCRdb to about 2017). With regard to the full study: In an earlier analysis of 587 of the donors, about 260 Gb of sequence data and 117 million unique TCR beta sequences from 150 million to 200 million T cells were reported. The aim of the study was to test whether cataloging public T cell receptors could identify signatures of past pathogen exposure. In a later analysis, previously published TCR beta repertoires from about 640 donors were re-analyzed and high-resolution HLA genotyping was added so that TCR occurrence patterns could be studied. Roughly 300 gigabases of sequencing data and around 80 million unique TCR sequences made up an early release that covered 500 to 700 HLA-typed donors. To predict cytomegalovirus infection status, the study brought together high-throughput TCR immunosequencing, statistical association of individual TCRs with disease status, and machine learning. The T cell repertoires of 666 subjects were profiled by immunosequencing and related to cytomegalovirus serostatus. In addition to the first cohort of roughly 670 subjects, a separate validation cohort of 120 different subjects was used. HLA typing included class I and class II loci at four-digit resolution. On average, roughly 200,000 unique TCR beta nucleotide sequences were sequenced per donor among 398 genotyped donors of the cohort, with roughly 18% of those sequences being non-productive. A later genetic analysis used genome-wide SNP genotypes for about three fifths of the 666 donors, treating that subset as a discovery cohort. Because of strong linkage in the cohort, five DR-DQ haplotypes were treated as single units for association and clustering. The number of donors typed differed by locus, with roughly 620-640 for A, B, C, DRB1 and DQB1, 522 for DQA1, 600 to 610 for DPA1, and roughly 450 for DPB1. Of the approximately 400 genotyped donors, around 81% fell in the genetic ancestry cluster associated with self-reported Caucasian donors. Rather than using new phenotypic data, the later analysis identified candidate immune exposures from TCR beta sequences and from how often those sequences occurred across donors. All discovery cohort repertoires had been generated using a single sequencing platform. Alongside the repertoire data, information on donor age, sex, ethnicity and CMV serostatus was compiled. In an earlier analysis of around 540 of the donors, high-throughput TCR beta sequencing was used to judge whether each TCR beta V gene segment behaved as functional or pseudogenic.

General conclusions and limits of the study: At a false discovery rate of 0.05, a later analysis linked fewer than 20,000 TCR beta sequences to specific HLA alleles. A later analysis reported that several top co-occurrence clusters appeared linked to parvovirus B19, influenza, CMV and Epstein-Barr virus. The classifier was reported to diagnose cytomegalovirus status with high specificity and sensitivity in both the original cohort and the validation cohort. The only immune exposure information available for the cohort was CMV serostatus. A later genetic analysis associated a missense DCLRE1C variant with V-gene and J-gene trimming of TCR beta chains, and an independent cohort replicated the association. Roughly uniform sequencing depth across donors was assumed in presence/absence analyses, although this assumption may not hold. A later genetic analysis reported fewer N-insertions in productive TCRs among donors in an Asian-associated ancestry cluster than the roughly 620-donor mean. The sequencing pipeline was judged likely to have produced a cluster of highly shared sequence variants as a technical artifact. Across donors, most TCR sequences were observed very rarely, whereas some public TCRs were present in many individuals. A further reported finding was that TCR beta sequences accurately predicted the HLA-A and HLA-B alleles for most subjects in the first cohort. Correlated functional status among segregating V segments might be attributable to linkage disequilibrium, but an unknown experimental factor could not be ruled out. In vitro tests confirmed that a few of the cytomegalovirus-associated TCR beta chains recognize cytomegalovirus antigens. Because counts were too low, fewer than 20 rarely observed V segments, including chromosome 9 orphons, were excluded from the earlier analysis of some 590 of the donors. Compared with equally common non-associated chains, HLA-associated TCR beta chains in a later analysis were more clonally expanded and had lower generation probabilities. According to the authors, the approach could potentially be generalized to other disease states and immunological phenotypes. The study listed 150 to 200 TCR beta chains as associated with cytomegalovirus. In an earlier analysis of around 600 of the donors, most TCR beta V segments appeared in productive rearrangements about 87% or about 30% of the time, broadly matching IMGT annotations. This cohort had only TCR beta chains sequenced, and the lack of alpha or paired-chain data limited which features could be detected. Because HLA typing was missing for some donors at each locus, association tests included only the typed subset. When HLA alleles, especially DR and DQ, strongly co-occurred, attributing TCR associations to individual alleles was difficult. In a later analysis, most CMV-associated TCR beta chains were found to appear HLA-restricted, with HLA associations seemingly driven largely by CMV exposure. In a later analysis, the rate of TCR association differed among HLA loci, with DRB1 alleles having the most associated TCRs and HLA-C alleles having the fewest. Because the 87-base-pair reads could not distinguish some IMGT-functional V segments, including TRBV6-2 and TRBV6-3, those segments were excluded.

This receptor was obtained from a man aged 50 to 60 in good health and CMV-seronegative. Sequenced: PBMCs. Recombination linked TRBV2 to TRBJ2-1; 13 nucleotides in the junction match TRBD2. The CDR3 amino acid sequence is: CASRGTSGIDNEQFF. In nucleotide form, the sequence is TGTGCCAGCAGGGGGACTAGCGGGATTGACAATGAGCAGTTCTTC.